Reported below is one T cell receptor (beta chain). What it binds is not known. Measured with immunoSEQ multiplex PCR; TCRdb has only the in-frame clones, and not every one. The sample has roughly 2.5 million clones, 90% to 95% seen once. This sample was taken from a study of shared clonotypes between healthy human individuals. Study findings and constraints: Non-shared clonotypes were found to have lower generation probabilities than the clonotypes that were shared by all four of the sorted-subset donors. Among donors, the sharing of clonotypes was expected to be influenced by sequencing depth.

Only Caucasian adults living in Nashville, Tennessee made up the donor group. Germline V gene data show CDR1 as MRHNA and CDR2 as SNTAGT. Unmatched junction bases numbered 17, after V lost 7 bases and J lost 2 bases. The CDR3 sequence is 17 residues long. Sequencing used naive CD4+ T cells sorted from blood. Regarding subset: CD45RA+ positively selected. This chain links TRBV6-4 with TRBJ2-7; TRBD1 agrees at 7 bases. The clonotype comes from a man aged 18 to 29 in good health. CDR3 residues: CASTEQEPRDRPYEQYF. CDR3 nucleotide sequence: TGTGCCAGCACCGAACAGGAACCCCGGGACAGACCCTACGAGCAGTACTTC.